This T cell receptor beta chain was identified in a study of OX40 agonist ivuxolimab in advanced cancers. At the level of the study: A diagnosis of hepatocellular carcinoma, melanoma, renal cell or head and neck cancer was present in dose-escalation patients.

This clone has more than one count but fewer than ten. The antigen is not known. Blood was sampled at baseline, cycle 4 day 1, and cycle 7 day 1. Findings of the study overall: On average, a greater number of expanded clones characterised CD8+ T cells relative to CD4+. The specificity for antigen of the expanded peripheral T cells was not determined.

Germline CDR1 MNHEY, CDR2 SVGAGI. The CDR3 runs 11 residues. V lost 6 bases and J 9 bases, leaving 11 bases between the germline ends. The method was immunoSEQ multiplex PCR; TCRdb's version includes in-frame clones alone and lacks a portion of them. The table has 30,000 to 45,000 clones, over 60% seen once. The receptor comes from an adult with an advanced solid tumor such as melanoma, head and neck, liver or kidney cancer. Sequencing was performed on CD4+ or CD8+ T cells sorted from blood, taken in a trial of the OX40 agonist ivuxolimab. V usage is TRBV6-5 and J usage is TRBJ2-5; D ambiguous. The chain's CDR3 is CASSNPVPQYF. The CDR3 region has the DNA TGTGCCAGCAGCAACCCTGTCCCCCAGTACTTC.